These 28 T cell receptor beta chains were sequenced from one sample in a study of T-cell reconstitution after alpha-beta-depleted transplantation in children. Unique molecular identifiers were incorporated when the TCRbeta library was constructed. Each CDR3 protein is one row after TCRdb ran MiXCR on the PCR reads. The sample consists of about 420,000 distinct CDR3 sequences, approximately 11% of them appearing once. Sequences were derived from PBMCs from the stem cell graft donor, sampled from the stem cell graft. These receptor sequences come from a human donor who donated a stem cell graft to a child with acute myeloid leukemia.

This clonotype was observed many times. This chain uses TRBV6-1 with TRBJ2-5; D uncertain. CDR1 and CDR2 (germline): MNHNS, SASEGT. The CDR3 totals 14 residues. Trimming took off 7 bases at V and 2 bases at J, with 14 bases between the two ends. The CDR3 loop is CASTVRTPQETQYF. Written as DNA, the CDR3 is TGTGCCAGCACGGTCCGAACTCCTCAAGAGACCCAGTACTTC.

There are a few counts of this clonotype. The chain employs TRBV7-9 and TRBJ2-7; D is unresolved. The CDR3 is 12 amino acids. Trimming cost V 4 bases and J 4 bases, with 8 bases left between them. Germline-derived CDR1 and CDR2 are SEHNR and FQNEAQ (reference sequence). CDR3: CASSSTEYEQYV. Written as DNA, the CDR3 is TGTGCCAGCAGCTCGACTGAGTACGAGCAGTACGTC.

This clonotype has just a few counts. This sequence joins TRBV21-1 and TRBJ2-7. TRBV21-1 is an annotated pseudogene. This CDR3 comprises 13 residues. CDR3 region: CASSKASLTEQYF. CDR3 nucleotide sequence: TGTGCCAGCAGCAAGGCTAGTTTGACCGAGCAGTACTTC.

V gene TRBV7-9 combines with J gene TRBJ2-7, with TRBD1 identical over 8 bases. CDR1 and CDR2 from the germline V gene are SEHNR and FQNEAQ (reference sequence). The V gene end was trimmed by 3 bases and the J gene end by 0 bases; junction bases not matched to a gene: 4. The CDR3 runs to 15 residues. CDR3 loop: CASSFLTGGSYEQYF. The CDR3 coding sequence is TGTGCCAGCAGCTTTCTAACAGGGGGCTCCTACGAGCAGTACTTC.

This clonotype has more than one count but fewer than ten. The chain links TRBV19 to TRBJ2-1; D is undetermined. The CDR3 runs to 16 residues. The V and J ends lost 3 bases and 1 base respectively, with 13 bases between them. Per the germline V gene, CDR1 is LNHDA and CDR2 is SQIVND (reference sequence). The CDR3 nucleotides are TGTGCCAGTAGTATCTCAGGTATGGGGTCCTACAATGAGCAGTTCTTC. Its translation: CASSISGMGSYNEQFF.

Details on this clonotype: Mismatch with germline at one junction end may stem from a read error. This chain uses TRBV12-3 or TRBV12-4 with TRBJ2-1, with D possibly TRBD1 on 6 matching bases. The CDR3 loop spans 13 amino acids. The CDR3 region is CASRNPWDNDQFF. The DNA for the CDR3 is TGTGCCAGCCGAAATCCTTGGGACAATGATCAGTTCTTC.

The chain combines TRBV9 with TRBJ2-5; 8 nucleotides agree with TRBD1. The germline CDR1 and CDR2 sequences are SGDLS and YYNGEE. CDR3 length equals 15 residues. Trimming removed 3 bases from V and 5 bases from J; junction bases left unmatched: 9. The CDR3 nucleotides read TGTGCCAGCAGCGGAAGACAGGGGTGGGGGGAGACCCAGTACTTC. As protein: CASSGRQGWGETQYF.

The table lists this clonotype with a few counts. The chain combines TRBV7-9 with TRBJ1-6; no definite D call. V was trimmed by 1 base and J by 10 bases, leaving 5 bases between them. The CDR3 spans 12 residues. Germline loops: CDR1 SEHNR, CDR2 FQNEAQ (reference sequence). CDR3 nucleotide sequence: TGTGCCAGCAGCTTAGGTCCCTCACCCCTCCACTTT. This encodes CASSLGPSPLHF.

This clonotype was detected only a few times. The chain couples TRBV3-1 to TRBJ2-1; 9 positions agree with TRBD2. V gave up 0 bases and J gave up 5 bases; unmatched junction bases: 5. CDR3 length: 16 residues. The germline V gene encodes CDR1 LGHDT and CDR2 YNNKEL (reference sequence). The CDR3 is CASSQERGRADNEQFF. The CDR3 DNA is TGTGCCAGCAGCCAAGAGCGCGGGAGGGCTGACAATGAGCAGTTCTTC.

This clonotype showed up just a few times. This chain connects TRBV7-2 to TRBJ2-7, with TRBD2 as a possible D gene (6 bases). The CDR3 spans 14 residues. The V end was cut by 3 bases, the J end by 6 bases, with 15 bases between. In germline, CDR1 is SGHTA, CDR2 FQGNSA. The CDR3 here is CASSFGSGNSEQYF. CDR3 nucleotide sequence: TGTGCCAGCAGCTTCGGGAGCGGTAACTCCGAGCAGTACTTC.

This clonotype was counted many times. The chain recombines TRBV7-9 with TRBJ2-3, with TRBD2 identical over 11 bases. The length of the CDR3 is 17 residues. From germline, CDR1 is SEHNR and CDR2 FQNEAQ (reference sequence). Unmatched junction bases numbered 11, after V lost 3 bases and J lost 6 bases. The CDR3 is CASSFNLAGGPADTQYF. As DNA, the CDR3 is TGTGCCAGCAGCTTCAACCTAGCGGGGGGCCCGGCTGATACGCAGTATTTT.

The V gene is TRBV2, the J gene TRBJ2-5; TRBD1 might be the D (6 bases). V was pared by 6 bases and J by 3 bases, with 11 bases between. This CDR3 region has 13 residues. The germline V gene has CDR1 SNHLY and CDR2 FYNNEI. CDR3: CASSPGQKETQYF. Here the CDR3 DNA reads TGTGCCAGCAGCCCAGGACAGAAAGAGACCCAGTACTTC.

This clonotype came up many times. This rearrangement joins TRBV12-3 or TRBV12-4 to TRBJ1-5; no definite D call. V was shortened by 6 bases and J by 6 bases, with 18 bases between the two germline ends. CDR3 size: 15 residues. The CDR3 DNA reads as TGTGCCAGCAGCCCCGGCCCAGCCGGAGGTCAGCCCCAGCATTTT. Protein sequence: CASSPGPAGGQPQHF.

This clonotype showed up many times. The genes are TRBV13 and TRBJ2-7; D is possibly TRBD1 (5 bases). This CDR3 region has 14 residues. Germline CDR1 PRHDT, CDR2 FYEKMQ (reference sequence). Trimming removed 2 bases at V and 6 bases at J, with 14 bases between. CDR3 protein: CASSLRGRASEQYF. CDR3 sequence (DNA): TGTGCCAGCAGCTTAAGGGGCCGAGCTTCCGAGCAGTACTTC.

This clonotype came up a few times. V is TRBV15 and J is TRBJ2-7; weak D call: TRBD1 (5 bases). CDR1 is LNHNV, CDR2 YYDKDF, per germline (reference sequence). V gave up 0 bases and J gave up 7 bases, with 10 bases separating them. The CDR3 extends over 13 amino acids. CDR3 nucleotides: TGTGCCACCAGCAGAGAGGGAAAGGGGGAGCAGTACGTC. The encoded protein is CATSREGKGEQYV.

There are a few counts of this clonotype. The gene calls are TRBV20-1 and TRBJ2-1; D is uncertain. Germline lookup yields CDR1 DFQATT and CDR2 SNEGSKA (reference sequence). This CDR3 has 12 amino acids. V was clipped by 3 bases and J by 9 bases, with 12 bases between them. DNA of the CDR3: TGCAGTGCTAGTTACCGGTTCAGTGAGCAGTTCTTC. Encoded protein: CSASYRFSEQFF.

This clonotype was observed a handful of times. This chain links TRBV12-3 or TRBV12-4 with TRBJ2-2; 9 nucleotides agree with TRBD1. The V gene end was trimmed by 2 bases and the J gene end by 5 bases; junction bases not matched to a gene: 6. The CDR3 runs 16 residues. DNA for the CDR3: TGTGCCAGCAGTTTACCGACAGGGGGAAATACCGGGGAGCTGTTTTTT. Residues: CASSLPTGGNTGELFF.

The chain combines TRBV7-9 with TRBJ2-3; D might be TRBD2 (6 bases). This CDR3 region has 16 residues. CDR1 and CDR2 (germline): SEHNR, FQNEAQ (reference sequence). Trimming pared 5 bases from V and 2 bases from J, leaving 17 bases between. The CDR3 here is CASSPPAGPFTDTQYF. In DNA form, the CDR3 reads TGTGCCAGCAGCCCACCGGCGGGACCCTTCACAGATACGCAGTATTTT.

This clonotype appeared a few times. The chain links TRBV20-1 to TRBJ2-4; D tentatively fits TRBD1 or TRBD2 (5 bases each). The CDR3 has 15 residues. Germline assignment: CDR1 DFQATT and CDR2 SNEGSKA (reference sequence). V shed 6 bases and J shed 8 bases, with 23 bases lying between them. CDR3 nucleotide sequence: TGCAGTGCCGAAGGGCCCTGGGGACCGGAGTACATTCAGTACTTC. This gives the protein CSAEGPWGPEYIQYF.

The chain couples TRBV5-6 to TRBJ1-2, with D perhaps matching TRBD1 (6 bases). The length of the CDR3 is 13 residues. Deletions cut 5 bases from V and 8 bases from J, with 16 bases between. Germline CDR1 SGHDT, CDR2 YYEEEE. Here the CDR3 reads CASRPLGAWGYTF. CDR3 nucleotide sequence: TGTGCCAGCAGGCCATTGGGGGCTTGGGGCTACACCTTC.

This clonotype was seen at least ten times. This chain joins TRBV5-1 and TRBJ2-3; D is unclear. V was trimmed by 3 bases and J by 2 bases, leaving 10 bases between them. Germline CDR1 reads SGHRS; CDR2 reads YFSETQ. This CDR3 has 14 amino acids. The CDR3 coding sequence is TGCGCCAGCAGCTCTAGTCGAAACACAGATACGCAGTATTTT. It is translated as CASSSSRNTDTQYF.

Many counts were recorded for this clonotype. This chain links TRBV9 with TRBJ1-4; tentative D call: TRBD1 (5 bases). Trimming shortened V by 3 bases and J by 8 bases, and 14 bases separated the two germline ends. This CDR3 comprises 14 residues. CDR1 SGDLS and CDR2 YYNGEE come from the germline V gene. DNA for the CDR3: TGTGCCAGCAGCGCTACAGGCTTGGGGGAAAAACTGTTTTTT. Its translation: CASSATGLGEKLFF.

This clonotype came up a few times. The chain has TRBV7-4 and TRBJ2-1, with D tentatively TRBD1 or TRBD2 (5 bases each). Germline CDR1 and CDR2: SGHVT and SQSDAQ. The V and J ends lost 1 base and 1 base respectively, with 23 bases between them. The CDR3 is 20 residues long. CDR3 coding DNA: TGTGCCAGCAGCTTAGGGAATGAGTTCAGGCCGGGACCTTCCTACAATGAGCAGTTCTTC. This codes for CASSLGNEFRPGPSYNEQFF. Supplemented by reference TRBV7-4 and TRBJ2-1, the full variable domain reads GAGVSQSPRYKVAKRGRDVALRCDSISGHVTLYWYRQTLGQGSEVLTYSQSDAQRDKSGRPSGRFSAERPERSVSTLKIQRTEQGDSAVYLCASSLGNEFRPGPSYNEQFFGPGTRLTVL.

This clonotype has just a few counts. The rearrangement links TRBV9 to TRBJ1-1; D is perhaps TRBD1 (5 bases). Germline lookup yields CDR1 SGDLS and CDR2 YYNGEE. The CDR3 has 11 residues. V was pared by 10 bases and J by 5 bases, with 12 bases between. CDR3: CAARGWTEAFF. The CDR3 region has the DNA TGTGCCGCACGGGGGTGGACTGAAGCTTTCTTT.

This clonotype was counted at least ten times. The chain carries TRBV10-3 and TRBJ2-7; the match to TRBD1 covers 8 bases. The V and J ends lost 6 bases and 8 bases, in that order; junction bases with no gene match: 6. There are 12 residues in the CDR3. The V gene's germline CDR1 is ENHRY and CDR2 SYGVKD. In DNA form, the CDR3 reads TGTGCCATCAGGCGAGACAGGGGACAGCAGTACTTC. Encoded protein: CAIRRDRGQQYF.

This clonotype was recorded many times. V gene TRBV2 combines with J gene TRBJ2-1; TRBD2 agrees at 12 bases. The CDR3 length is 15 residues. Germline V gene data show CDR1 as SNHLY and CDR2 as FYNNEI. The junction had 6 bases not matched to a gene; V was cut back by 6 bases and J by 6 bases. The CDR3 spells CASSQLAGGFNEQFF. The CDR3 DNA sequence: TGTGCCAGCAGCCAACTAGCGGGGGGATTCAATGAGCAGTTCTTC.

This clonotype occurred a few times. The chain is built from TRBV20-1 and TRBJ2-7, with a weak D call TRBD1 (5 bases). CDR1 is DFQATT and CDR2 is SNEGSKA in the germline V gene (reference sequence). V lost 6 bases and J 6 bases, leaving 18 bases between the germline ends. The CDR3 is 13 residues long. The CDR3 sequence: CSAFVGLHGEQYF. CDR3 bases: TGCAGTGCGTTCGTGGGGCTTCACGGCGAGCAGTACTTC.

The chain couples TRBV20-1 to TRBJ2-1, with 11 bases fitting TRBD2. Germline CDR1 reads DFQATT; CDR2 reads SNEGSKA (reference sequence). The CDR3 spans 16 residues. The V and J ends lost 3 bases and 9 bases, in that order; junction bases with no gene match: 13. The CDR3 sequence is CSARLISGRASAEQFF. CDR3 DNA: TGCAGTGCTAGGCTAATTAGCGGGAGGGCCTCTGCTGAGCAGTTCTTC.